The present TCR beta chain was sequenced within a study of T-cell reconstitution after alpha-beta-depleted transplantation in children. TCRbeta library preparation incorporated unique molecular identifiers. TCRdb independently ran MiXCR on the PCR reads; one entry per CDR3 protein. Seen here are approximately 490,000 distinct CDR3 sequences, approximately 13% observed once, and the top ten hold around 6%. CDR1 and CDR2 from the germline V gene are MNHEY and SVGEGT. Trimming took 5 bases from V and 1 from J, leaving 8 bases between them. This CDR3 spans 13 amino acids. This clonotype was recorded many times.

The sequences come from PBMCs from the stem cell graft donor, collected from the stem cell graft. The receptor was derived from a human donor who donated a stem cell graft to a child with combined immunodeficiency. The chain couples TRBV6-2 or TRBV6-3 to TRBJ2-5; D gene uncertain. The DNA for the CDR3 is TGTGCCAGCAGTCTTCTGTTCCAAGAGACCCAGTACTTC. Its translation: CASSLLFQETQYF.